This T cell receptor beta chain is from a study of T cell responses to AZD1222 COVID-19 vaccine. Study at large: Second-dose groups at about 4 or about 12 weeks were pooled.

TCRdb's table, derived via immunoSEQ multiplex PCR, lists solely in-frame clones and lacks some. The sample contains about 120,000 clones, about 90% of which appear only once. V lost 6 bases, J lost 0 bases, and 6 bases lay in between. Germline lookup yields CDR1 LNHDA and CDR2 SQIVND (reference sequence). The CDR3 is made up of 13 amino acids. A remark on this clone: No antigen is known for it.

Study-wide findings and caveats: Reports say nearly half of spike-specific TCRs go after unmutated variant regions. Only a handful of individuals given AZD1222 were seropositive at baseline. Repertoires were collected only later (after the peak T cell response had occurred).

The chain links TRBV19 to TRBJ1-5; no clear D. The input for sequencing was peripheral blood, taken on day 0 of AZD1222 vaccination. This sequence was found in an adult in good health. The CDR3 spells CASRTGSNQPQHF. The CDR3 region has the DNA TGTGCCAGTAGGACGGGTAGCAATCAGCCCCAGCATTTT.